The T cell receptor (beta chain) under discussion was sequenced for a study of chemoradiotherapy in HPV16-positive cancers. Background on the study: Candidate HPV-specific T-cell clones and common TCR motifs came from functional assays in two HPV16-positive patients.

Trimming removed 8 bases from V and 3 bases from J, with 15 bases in between. Germline CDR1 is SGDLS and CDR2 is YYNGEE. The CDR3 has 15 amino acids. As concerns this clone: Its antigen is currently unknown.

Samples were taken several times over chemoradiotherapy. General study results and limits: HPV-responsive T-cell expansion during chemoradiotherapy was linked to improved recurrence-free survival in HPV16-positive patients.

This table comes from immunoSEQ multiplex PCR, and its TCRdb copy is limited to in-frame clones, with some not included. The sample yields around 9,000 clones, roughly three quarters seen once. This chain links TRBV9 with TRBJ1-6; D gene unclear. The receptor was derived from a human donor with HPV-associated anogenital cancer. The starting material was tumor tissue, obtained from a patient who underwent chemoradiotherapy. CDR3 amino acids: CASSLGRNYNSPLHF. Here the CDR3 DNA reads TGTGCCAGTAGCTTGGGCCGGAACTATAATTCACCCCTCCACTTT.